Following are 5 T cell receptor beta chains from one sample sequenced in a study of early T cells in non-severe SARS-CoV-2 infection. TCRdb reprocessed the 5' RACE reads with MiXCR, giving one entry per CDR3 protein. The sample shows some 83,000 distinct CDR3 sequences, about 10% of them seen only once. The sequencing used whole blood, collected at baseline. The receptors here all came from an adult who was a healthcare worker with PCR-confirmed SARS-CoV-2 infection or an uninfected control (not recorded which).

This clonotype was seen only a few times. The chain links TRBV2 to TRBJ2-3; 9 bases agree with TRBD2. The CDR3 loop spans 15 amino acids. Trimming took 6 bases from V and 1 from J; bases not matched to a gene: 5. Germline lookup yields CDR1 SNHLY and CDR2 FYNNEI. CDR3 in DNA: TGTGCCAGCAGGCTACTAGCGGGCCGCACAGATACGCAGTATTTT. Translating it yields CASRLLAGRTDTQYF.

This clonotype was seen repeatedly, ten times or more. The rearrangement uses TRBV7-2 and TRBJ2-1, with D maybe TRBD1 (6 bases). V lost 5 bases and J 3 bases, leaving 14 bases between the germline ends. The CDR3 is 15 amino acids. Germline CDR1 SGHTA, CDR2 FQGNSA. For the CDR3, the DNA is TGTGCCAGCAGCCCAAAGACCAGGGGCTACAATGAGCAGTTCTTC. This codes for CASSPKTRGYNEQFF.

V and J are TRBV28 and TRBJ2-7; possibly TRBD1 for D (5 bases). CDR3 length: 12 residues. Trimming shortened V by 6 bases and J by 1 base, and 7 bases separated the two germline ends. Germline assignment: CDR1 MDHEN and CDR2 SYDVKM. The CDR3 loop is CASRGPSYEQYF. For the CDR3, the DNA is TGTGCCAGCAGGGGGCCTTCCTACGAGCAGTACTTC.

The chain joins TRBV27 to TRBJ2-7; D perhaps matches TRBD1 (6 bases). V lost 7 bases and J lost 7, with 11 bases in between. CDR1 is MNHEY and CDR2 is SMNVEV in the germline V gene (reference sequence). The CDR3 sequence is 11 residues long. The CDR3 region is CASTQGGEQYF. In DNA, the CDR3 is TGTGCCAGCACCCAAGGGGGAGAGCAGTACTTC.

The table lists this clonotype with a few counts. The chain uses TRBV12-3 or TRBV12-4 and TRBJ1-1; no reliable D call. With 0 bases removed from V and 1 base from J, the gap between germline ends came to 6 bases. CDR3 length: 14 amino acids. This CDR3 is CASSLAVRNTEAFF. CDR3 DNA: TGTGCCAGCAGTTTAGCGGTGCGGAACACTGAAGCTTTCTTT.